Listed below are T cell receptor beta chains from one sample, sequenced in a study of blood T cell repertoires in COVID-19. TCRdb's copy holds only in-frame clones and misses some; the assay was immunoSEQ multiplex PCR. In the table there are roughly 64,000 clones, approximately 92% of which are singletons. Sequenced sample: peripheral blood. Receptors were obtained from a woman aged 80 or over with active COVID-19. CDR3s include the opening cysteine and the closing phenylalanine or tryptophan. The D gene is left open where the match is weak. Clone size, where shown, is once, few, many, or a class for clones that have expanded.

j_gene	v_gene	d_gene	abundance	CDR3aa	CDR3nt
TRBJ2-2	TRBV28	TRBD2	-	CASSLIGGTGELFF	TGTGCCAGCAGTTTAATCGGGGGGACCGGGGAGCTGTTTTTT
TRBJ2-5	TRBV6-1	TRBD1	-	CASSEHWDRGVETQYF	TGTGCCAGCAGTGAACATTGGGACAGGGGTGTCGAGACCCAGTACTTC
TRBJ2-2	TRBV5-1	-	-	CASSLGAMDTGELFF	TGCGCCAGCAGCTTAGGGGCGATGGACACCGGGGAGCTGTTTTTT
TRBJ2-5	TRBV6-6	-	-	CASSGGGRETQYF	TGTGCCAGCAGTGGGGGGGGCAGGGAGACCCAGTACTTC
TRBJ1-1	TRBV6-5	-	-	CASSYGGVGGTEAFF	TGTGCCAGCAGTTACGGCGGGGTCGGAGGCACTGAAGCTTTCTTT
TRBJ1-1	TRBV6-5	TRBD1	-	CASSGQGANTEAFF	TGTGCCAGCTCGGGACAGGGGGCTAACACTGAAGCTTTCTTT
TRBJ1-1	TRBV11-2	-	-	CASSLGFGRGSEAFF	TGTGCCAGCAGCTTGGGGTTCGGGAGGGGCTCTGAAGCTTTCTTT
TRBJ1-1	TRBV11-1	-	-	CASSLFRGGAEAFF	TGTGCCAGCAGCTTATTTCGCGGCGGTGCTGAAGCTTTCTTT
TRBJ2-5	TRBV10-3	-	-	CAISESWQSQETQYF	TGTGCCATCAGTGAGTCGTGGCAGTCCCAAGAGACCCAGTACTTC
TRBJ2-5	TRBV20-1	-	-	CSASLGAQETQYF	TGCAGTGCTAGTTTAGGGGCCCAAGAGACCCAGTACTTC
TRBJ1-1	TRBV5-8	TRBD1	-	CASSWSRGDRREAFF	TGTGCCAGCAGCTGGTCAAGGGGGGACAGACGGGAAGCTTTCTTT
TRBJ2-3	TRBV5-1	-	-	CASSPRASRGDTQYF	TGCGCCAGCAGCCCGCGGGCCTCGCGGGGAGATACGCAGTATTTT
TRBJ2-1	TRBV29-1	TRBD2	-	CSVEDPIAGGPYNEQFF	TGCAGCGTTGAAGACCCCATAGCGGGAGGGCCCTACAATGAGCAGTTCTTC
TRBJ2-1	TRBV4-1	-	-	CASSPRNNNEQFF	TGCGCCAGCAGCCCCCGAAACAACAATGAGCAGTTCTTC
TRBJ2-2	TRBV27	TRBD1	-	CASSFRGKGSGELFF	TGTGCCAGCAGTTTCAGGGGGAAAGGTTCCGGGGAGCTGTTTTTT
TRBJ1-4	TRBV3-1/TRBV3-2	-	-	CASSQGSGEKLFF	TGTGCCAGCAGCCAAGGGAGTGGGGAAAAACTGTTTTTT
TRBJ2-3	TRBV5-4	-	-	CASSLEGAGGTDTQYF	TGTGCCAGCAGCTTGGAAGGGGCAGGGGGCACAGATACGCAGTATTTT
TRBJ2-2	TRBV5-6	-	once	CASSRGLSVNTGELFF	TGTGCCAGCAGCAGAGGCCTGTCGGTGAACACCGGGGAGCTGTTTTTT
TRBJ2-5	TRBV15	TRBD1	once	CATSRGGQQETQYF	TGTGCCACCAGCAGAGGGGGACAGCAAGAGACCCAGTACTTC
TRBJ2-2	TRBV9	TRBD2	-	CASSSTGTSTTGELFF	TGTGCCAGCAGCTCCACCGGGACTAGCACCACCGGGGAGCTGTTTTTT
TRBJ2-5	TRBV5-4	TRBD2	-	CASSSGLAGGETQYF	TGTGCCAGCAGCTCGGGACTAGCGGGGGGAGAGACCCAGTACTTC
TRBJ1-6	TRBV7-2	-	-	CASSIQGQYNSPLHF	TGTGCCAGCAGCATACAGGGTCAATATAATTCACCCCTCCACTTT
TRBJ1-2	TRBV2	-	-	CASSDSLGYGYTF	TGTGCCAGCAGTGATAGCCTTGGCTATGGCTACACCTTC
TRBJ1-5	TRBV28	-	-	CASSLLGGANQPQHF	TGTGCCAGCAGTTTATTAGGGGGGGCCAATCAGCCCCAGCATTTT
TRBJ1-4	TRBV15	-	once	CATSRDPDREKLFF	TGTGCCACCAGCAGAGACCCTGACAGGGAAAAACTGTTTTTT
TRBJ1-2	TRBV18	-	-	CASSPRRDNYGYTF	TGTGCCAGCTCACCCCGGCGGGATAACTATGGCTACACCTTC
TRBJ1-6	TRBV21-1	-	-	CATQGGTGNNSPLHF	TGTGCCACGCAAGGGGGGACAGGGAATAATTCACCCCTCCACTTT
TRBJ2-1	TRBV5-1	-	-	CASSPVTPSSYNEQFF	TGCGCCAGCAGCCCCGTAACCCCGAGCTCCTACAATGAGCAGTTCTTC
TRBJ1-5	TRBV28	-	-	CASEGNQPQHF	TGTGCCAGCGAGGGCAATCAGCCCCAGCATTTT